The source of this T cell receptor (beta chain) is a study of graft-versus-host responses after intestinal transplantation. Study at large: All recipients were given anti-thymocyte globulin induction, and tacrolimus and steroids were then administered for around three years.

This table comes from immunoSEQ multiplex PCR, and its TCRdb copy is limited to in-frame clones, with some not included. This sample carries approximately 26,000 clones, approximately 82% of them seen once, and the ten largest clones take around 1.1%. Deletions cut 7 bases from V and 12 bases from J, with 16 bases between. The germline CDR1 and CDR2 sequences are LNHNV and YYDKDF (reference sequence). The CDR3 length is 12 residues. Regarding the study as a whole: Among recipient marrow samples, GvH clones were found; some appeared first in ileum or blood. Early post-transplant declines in HvG were associated with peak levels of circulating GvH clones.

This clone was detected only a few times. Its cognate antigen is unknown. The sample was PBMCs, taken 28 days after intestinal transplant. The gene calls are TRBV15 and TRBJ2-4, with D perhaps TRBD1 (5 bases). The sequence was collected from a human patient who received an intestinal transplant, so some T cells may come from the graft donor. The DNA for the CDR3 is TGTGCCACCACCTCACCTGTCACAGGTCAGTACTTC. Translation gives CATTSPVTGQYF.